The present T cell receptor beta chain was sequenced within a study of shared clonotypes between healthy human individuals. Clones were sequenced by immunoSEQ multiplex PCR, and TCRdb holds only the in-frame ones, with some missing. The sample has more than 550,000 clones; around 90% are singletons. CD45RO negativity and positive selection for CCR7 defined naive CD8 cells, a population that excluded terminally differentiated effector memory CD45RA+ cells. This TCR was recovered from a young man in good health. The sequenced sample was naive CD8+ T cells sorted from blood.

The CDR3: CAPTRGTGGHTGELFF. The CDR3 bases are TGTGCCCCCACCCGAGGCACAGGGGGACACACCGGGGAGCTGTTTTTT. The chain carries TRBV21-1 and TRBJ2-2; the table gives TRBD1 as D, unverified against the DNA. TRBV21-1 is classified as a pseudogene. This CDR3 is 16 amino acids long.